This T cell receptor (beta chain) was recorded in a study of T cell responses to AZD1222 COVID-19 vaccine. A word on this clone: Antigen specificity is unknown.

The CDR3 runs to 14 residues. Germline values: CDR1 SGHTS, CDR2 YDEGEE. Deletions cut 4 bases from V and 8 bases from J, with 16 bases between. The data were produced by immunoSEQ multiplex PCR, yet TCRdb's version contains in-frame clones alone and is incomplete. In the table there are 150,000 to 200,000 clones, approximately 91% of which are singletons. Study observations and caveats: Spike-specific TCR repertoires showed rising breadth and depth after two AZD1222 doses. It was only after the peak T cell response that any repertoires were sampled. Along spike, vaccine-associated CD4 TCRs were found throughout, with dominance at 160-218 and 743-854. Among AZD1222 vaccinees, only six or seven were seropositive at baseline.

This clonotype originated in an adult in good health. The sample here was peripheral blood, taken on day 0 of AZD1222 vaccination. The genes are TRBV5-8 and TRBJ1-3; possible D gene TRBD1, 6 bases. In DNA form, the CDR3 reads TGTGCCAGCAGCAGGCAGGGGCCCGGGGACACCATATATTTT. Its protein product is CASSRQGPGDTIYF. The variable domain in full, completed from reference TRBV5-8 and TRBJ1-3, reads EAGVTQSPTHLIKTRGQQATLRCSPISGHTSVYWYQQALGLGLQFLLWYDEGEERNRGNFPPRFSGRQFPNYSSELNVNALELEDSALYLCASSRQGPGDTIYFGEGSWLTVV.